This is a list of T cell receptor beta chains from one sample in a study of T cells in Graves' hyperthyroidism and ophthalmopathy. TCRdb redid the calling of the multiplex PCR reads with MiXCR, one entry per CDR3 protein. The sample lists under 400,000 distinct CDR3 sequences; roughly 14% were seen once. Sequenced: blood. The source is a woman aged 18-29 years with Graves' hyperthyroidism that later progressed to Graves' ophthalmopathy. The CDR3 runs from the conserved cysteine through the conserved F or W. The order of the fields is clone size, J gene, V gene, D gene, CDR3 DNA, CDR3 protein. The D gene is left open where the match is weak. A row's size may be missing; if present it is once, few, many or a size class.

clone size: .
J gene: TRBJ2-5
V gene: TRBV28
D gene: .
CDR3 DNA: TGTGCCAGCAGTTTTTCGCGGGAAGAGGCCCAGTACTTC
CDR3 protein: CASSFSREEAQYF

clone size: few
J gene: TRBJ2-7
V gene: TRBV3-1
D gene: TRBD2
CDR3 DNA: TGTGCCAGCAGCCAATCTCTAGCGGCCTACGAGCAGTACTTC
CDR3 protein: CASSQSLAAYEQYF

clone size: many
J gene: TRBJ2-1
V gene: TRBV2
D gene: TRBD2
CDR3 DNA: TGTGCCAGCAACTCTGCGGGGGCCTACAATGAGCAGTTCTTC
CDR3 protein: CASNSAGAYNEQFF

clone size: many
J gene: TRBJ2-7
V gene: TRBV6-1
D gene: .
CDR3 DNA: TGTGCCAGCAGTCGGGCAGCGGATTCCTACGAGCAGTACTTC
CDR3 protein: CASSRAADSYEQYF

clone size: many
J gene: TRBJ1-2
V gene: TRBV29-1
D gene: .
CDR3 DNA: TGCAGCGTTGTACAGGGCTACAACTATGGCTACACCTTC
CDR3 protein: CSVVQGYNYGYTF

clone size: .
J gene: TRBJ1-5
V gene: TRBV29-1
D gene: .
CDR3 DNA: TGCAGCGTTGCAGTAAACCGCAATCAGCCCCAGCATTTT
CDR3 protein: CSVAVNRNQPQHF

clone size: .
J gene: TRBJ1-1
V gene: TRBV30
D gene: TRBD1
CDR3 DNA: TGTGCCTGGAGTGGCCAGGGGGCTTCTTTGTCTTTCTTT
CDR3 protein: CAWSGQGASLSFF

clone size: many
J gene: TRBJ1-1
V gene: TRBV13
D gene: TRBD1
CDR3 DNA: TGTGCCAGCAGCTTAGATGGGACAGTGTCGAACACTGAAGCTTTCTTT
CDR3 protein: CASSLDGTVSNTEAFF

clone size: many
J gene: TRBJ2-1
V gene: TRBV12-3/TRBV12-4
D gene: .
CDR3 DNA: TGTGCCAGCTCGATAAAGAGGATTCACTACAATGAGCAGTTCTTC
CDR3 protein: CASSIKRIHYNEQFF

clone size: many
J gene: TRBJ2-7
V gene: TRBV2
D gene: .
CDR3 DNA: TGTGCCAGCATCGGAGGGGGCTACGAGCAGTACTTC
CDR3 protein: CASIGGGYEQYF

clone size: many
J gene: TRBJ1-5
V gene: TRBV20-1
D gene: .
CDR3 DNA: TGCAGTGCGGGACGGGGCGGCGGTCAGCCCCAGCATTTT
CDR3 protein: CSAGRGGGQPQHF

clone size: many
J gene: TRBJ2-3
V gene: TRBV4-1
D gene: .
CDR3 DNA: TGCGCCAGCAGCCAACCAGGGGCAGCAGATACGCAGTATTTT
CDR3 protein: CASSQPGAADTQYF

clone size: many
J gene: TRBJ2-7
V gene: TRBV11-2
D gene: .
CDR3 DNA: TGTGCCAGCGGAACCCTTGGGGGGGGGCCCTACGAGCAGTACTTC
CDR3 protein: CASGTLGGGPYEQYF

clone size: .
J gene: TRBJ1-1
V gene: TRBV28
D gene: TRBD1
CDR3 DNA: TGTGCCAGCAGTCTATCCCACTGGGGATGGGACAGGACGGGGATCACTGAAGCTTTCTTT
CDR3 protein: CASSLSHWGWDRTGITEAFF

clone size: .
J gene: TRBJ2-7
V gene: TRBV11-2
D gene: .
CDR3 DNA: TGTGCCAGCAGCTTAGTGGGGAGCTCCTACGAGCCGTACTTC
CDR3 protein: CASSLVGSSYEPYF

clone size: many
J gene: TRBJ2-1
V gene: TRBV2
D gene: .
CDR3 DNA: TGTGCCAGCAGATGGTCGGGGACTCTCTCCTACAATGAGCAGTTCTTC
CDR3 protein: CASRWSGTLSYNEQFF

clone size: many
J gene: TRBJ2-1
V gene: TRBV5-1
D gene: .
CDR3 DNA: TGCGCCAGCAGCCCCGATTATCGCAGCTCCTACAATGAGCAGTTCTTC
CDR3 protein: CASSPDYRSSYNEQFF

clone size: few
J gene: TRBJ1-5
V gene: TRBV12-3/TRBV12-4
D gene: .
CDR3 DNA: TGTGCCAGCAGTAGGAGGACTAGGCCCCAGCATTTT
CDR3 protein: CASSRRTRPQHF

clone size: .
J gene: TRBJ2-2
V gene: TRBV5-1
D gene: TRBD1
CDR3 DNA: TGCGCCAGCAGCGGACGACAGGGGACGAGCACCGGGGAGCTGTTTTTT
CDR3 protein: CASSGRQGTSTGELFF

clone size: many
J gene: TRBJ2-1
V gene: TRBV20-1
D gene: .
CDR3 DNA: TGCAGTGCTGCTCCGACTTCAGGAAATTACAATGAGCAGTTCTTC
CDR3 protein: CSAAPTSGNYNEQFF

clone size: .
J gene: TRBJ1-3
V gene: TRBV6-2/TRBV6-3
D gene: TRBD1
CDR3 DNA: TGTGCCAGCAGTTACTCTATCCCGGGACAGGGGGCCGGAAACACCATATATTTT
CDR3 protein: CASSYSIPGQGAGNTIYF

clone size: many
J gene: TRBJ2-7
V gene: TRBV2
D gene: .
CDR3 DNA: TGTGCCAGCAGTGAGTGGGGGGCGGCCGAGCAGTACTTC
CDR3 protein: CASSEWGAAEQYF

clone size: .
J gene: TRBJ2-5
V gene: TRBV7-7
D gene: .
CDR3 DNA: TGTGCTAGCAGCCCTACCCTCGGAGGCCAAGAGACCCAGTACTTC
CDR3 protein: CASSPTLGGQETQYF

clone size: many
J gene: TRBJ1-1
V gene: TRBV12-3/TRBV12-4
D gene: .
CDR3 DNA: TGTGCCAGCATCACCGCGGGGATCACTGAAGCTTTCTTT
CDR3 protein: CASITAGITEAFF

clone size: many
J gene: TRBJ2-1
V gene: TRBV28
D gene: TRBD2
CDR3 DNA: TGTGCCAGCAGTTCACCCCTAGCGGGAGGTTTTTATGAGCAGTTCTTC
CDR3 protein: CASSSPLAGGFYEQFF

clone size: many
J gene: TRBJ2-3
V gene: TRBV6-1
D gene: TRBD2
CDR3 DNA: TGTGCCAGCGGATCGGGACTAGCGACAGATACGCAGTATTTT
CDR3 protein: CASGSGLATDTQYF